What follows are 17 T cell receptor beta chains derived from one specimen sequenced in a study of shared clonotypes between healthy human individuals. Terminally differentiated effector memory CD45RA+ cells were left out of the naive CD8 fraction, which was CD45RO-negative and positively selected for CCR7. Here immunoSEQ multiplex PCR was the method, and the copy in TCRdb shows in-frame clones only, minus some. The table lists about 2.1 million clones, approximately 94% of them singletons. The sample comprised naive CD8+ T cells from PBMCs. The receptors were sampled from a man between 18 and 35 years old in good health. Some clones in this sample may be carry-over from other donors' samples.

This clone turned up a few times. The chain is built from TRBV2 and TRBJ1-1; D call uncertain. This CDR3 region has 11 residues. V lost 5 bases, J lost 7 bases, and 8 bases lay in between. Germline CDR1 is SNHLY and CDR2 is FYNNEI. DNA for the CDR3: TGTGCCAGCAGTCCAGTACGTGAAGCTTTCTTT. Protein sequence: CASSPVREAFF.

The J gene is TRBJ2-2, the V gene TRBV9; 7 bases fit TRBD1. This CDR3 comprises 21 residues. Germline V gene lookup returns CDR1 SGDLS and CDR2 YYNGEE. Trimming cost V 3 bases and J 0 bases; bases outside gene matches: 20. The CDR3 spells CASSDPTSPEDRISNTGELFF. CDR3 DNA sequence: TGTGCCAGCAGCGACCCCACAAGTCCCGAGGACAGGATATCGAACACCGGGGAGCTGTTTTTT.

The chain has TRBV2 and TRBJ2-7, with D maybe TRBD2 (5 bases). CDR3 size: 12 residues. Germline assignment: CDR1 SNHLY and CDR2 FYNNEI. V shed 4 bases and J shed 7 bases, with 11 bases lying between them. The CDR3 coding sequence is TGTGCCAGCAGTGCTAGCCTTATGGAGCAGTACTTC. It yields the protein CASSASLMEQYF.

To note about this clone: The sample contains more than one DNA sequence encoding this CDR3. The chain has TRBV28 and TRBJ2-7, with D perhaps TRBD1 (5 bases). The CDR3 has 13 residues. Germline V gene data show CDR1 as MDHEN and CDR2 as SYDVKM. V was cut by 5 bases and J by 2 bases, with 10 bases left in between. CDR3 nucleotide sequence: TGTGCCAGCAGTCTCGGACAAACCTACGAGCAGTACTTC. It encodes CASSLGQTYEQYF.

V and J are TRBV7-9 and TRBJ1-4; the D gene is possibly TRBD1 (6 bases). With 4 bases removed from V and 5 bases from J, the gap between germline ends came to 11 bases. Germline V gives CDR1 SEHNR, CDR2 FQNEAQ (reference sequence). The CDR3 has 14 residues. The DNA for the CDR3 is TGTGCCAGCAGCTGGGACATTGGAAATGAAAAACTGTTTTTT. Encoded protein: CASSWDIGNEKLFF.

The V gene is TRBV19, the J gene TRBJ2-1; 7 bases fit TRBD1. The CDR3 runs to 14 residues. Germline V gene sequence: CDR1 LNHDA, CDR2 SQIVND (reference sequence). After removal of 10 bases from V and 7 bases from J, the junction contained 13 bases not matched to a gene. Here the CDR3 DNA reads TGTGCCACTAAACAGGGGAAGGTTGTAAATGAGCAGTTCTTC. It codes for CATKQGKVVNEQFF.

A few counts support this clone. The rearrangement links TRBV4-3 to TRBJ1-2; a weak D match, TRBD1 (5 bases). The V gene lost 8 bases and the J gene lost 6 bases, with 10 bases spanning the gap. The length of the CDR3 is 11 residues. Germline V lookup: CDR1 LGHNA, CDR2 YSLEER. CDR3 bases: TGCGCCAGCCGGGGGACTCATGGCTACACCTTC. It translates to CASRGTHGYTF.

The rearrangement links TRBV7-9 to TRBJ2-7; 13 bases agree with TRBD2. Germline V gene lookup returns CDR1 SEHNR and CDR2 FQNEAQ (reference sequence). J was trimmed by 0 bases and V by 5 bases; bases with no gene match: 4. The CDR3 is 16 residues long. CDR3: CASSPWTSGSSYEQYF. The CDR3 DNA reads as TGTGCCAGCAGCCCTTGGACTAGCGGGAGCTCCTACGAGCAGTACTTC.

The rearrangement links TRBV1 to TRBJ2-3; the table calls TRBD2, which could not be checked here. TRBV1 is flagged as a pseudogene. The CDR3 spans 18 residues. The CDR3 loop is CTSSQDGGTRGYLDTQYF. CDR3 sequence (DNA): TGCACCAGCAGCCAAGATGGAGGGACTAGGGGATATTTGGATACGCAGTATTTT.

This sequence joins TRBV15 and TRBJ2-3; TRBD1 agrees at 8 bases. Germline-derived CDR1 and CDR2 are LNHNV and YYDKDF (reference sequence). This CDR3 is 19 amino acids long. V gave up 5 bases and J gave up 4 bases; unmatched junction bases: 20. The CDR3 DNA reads TGTGCCACCAGCCAAGGGCGGCACCGGGACAGGCGTTTCCCAGATACGCAGTATTTT. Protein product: CATSQGRHRDRRFPDTQYF.

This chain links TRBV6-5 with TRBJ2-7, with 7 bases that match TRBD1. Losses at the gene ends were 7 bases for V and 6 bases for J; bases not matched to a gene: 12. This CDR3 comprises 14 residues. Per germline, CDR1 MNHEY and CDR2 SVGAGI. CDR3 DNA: TGTGCCAGCACATCCTACGAAGGGGGCTCCGAGCAGTACTTC. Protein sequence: CASTSYEGGSEQYF.

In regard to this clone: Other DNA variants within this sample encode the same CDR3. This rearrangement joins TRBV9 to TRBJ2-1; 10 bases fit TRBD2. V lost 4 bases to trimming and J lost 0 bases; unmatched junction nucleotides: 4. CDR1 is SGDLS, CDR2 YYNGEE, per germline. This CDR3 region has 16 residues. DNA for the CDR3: TGTGCCAGCAGCCCACCTAGCGGGAGCTCCTACAATGAGCAGTTCTTC. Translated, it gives CASSPPSGSSYNEQFF. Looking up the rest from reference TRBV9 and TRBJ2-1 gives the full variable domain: DSGVTQTPKHLITATGQRVTLRCSPRSGDLSVYWYQQSLDQGLQFLIQYYNGEERAKGNILERFSAQQFPDLHSELNLSSLELGDSALYFCASSPPSGSSYNEQFFGPGTRLTVL.

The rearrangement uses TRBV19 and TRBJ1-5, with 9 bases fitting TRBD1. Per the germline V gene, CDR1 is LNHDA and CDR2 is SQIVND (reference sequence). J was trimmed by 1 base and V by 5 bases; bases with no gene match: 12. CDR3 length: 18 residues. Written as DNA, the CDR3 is TGTGCCAGTAGTCGGGACAGGGAAGGAGGGGTAAGCAATCAGCCCCAGCATTTT. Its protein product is CASSRDREGGVSNQPQHF.

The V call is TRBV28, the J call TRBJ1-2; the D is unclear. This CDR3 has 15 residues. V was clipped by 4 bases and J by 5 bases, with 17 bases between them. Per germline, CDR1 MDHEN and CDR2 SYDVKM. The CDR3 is CASSYSKTAFYGYTF. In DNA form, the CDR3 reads TGTGCCAGCAGTTACTCGAAAACAGCATTTTATGGCTACACCTTC.

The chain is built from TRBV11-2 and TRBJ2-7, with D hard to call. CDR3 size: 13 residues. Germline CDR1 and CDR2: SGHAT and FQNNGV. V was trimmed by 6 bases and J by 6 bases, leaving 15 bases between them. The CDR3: CASRTGLGSEQYF. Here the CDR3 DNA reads TGTGCCAGCAGGACTGGATTGGGGTCCGAGCAGTACTTC. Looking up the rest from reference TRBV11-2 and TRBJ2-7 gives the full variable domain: EAGVAQSPRYKIIEKRQSVAFWCNPISGHATLYWYQQILGQGPKLLIQFQNNGVVDDSQLPKDRFSAERLKGVDSTLKIQPAKLEDSAVYLCASRTGLGSEQYFGPGTRLTVT.

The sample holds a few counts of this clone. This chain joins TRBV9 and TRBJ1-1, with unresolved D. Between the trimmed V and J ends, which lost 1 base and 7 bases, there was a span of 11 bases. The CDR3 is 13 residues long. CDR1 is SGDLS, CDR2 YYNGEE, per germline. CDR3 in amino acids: CASSVSHGVEAFF. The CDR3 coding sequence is TGTGCCAGCAGCGTATCACATGGGGTTGAAGCTTTCTTT.

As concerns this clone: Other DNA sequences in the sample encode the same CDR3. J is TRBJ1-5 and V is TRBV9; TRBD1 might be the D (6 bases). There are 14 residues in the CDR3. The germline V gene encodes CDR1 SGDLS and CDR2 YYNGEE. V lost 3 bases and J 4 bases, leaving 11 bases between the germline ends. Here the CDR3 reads CASSARDTNQPQHF. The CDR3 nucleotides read TGTGCCAGCAGCGCAAGGGACACGAATCAGCCCCAGCATTTT.